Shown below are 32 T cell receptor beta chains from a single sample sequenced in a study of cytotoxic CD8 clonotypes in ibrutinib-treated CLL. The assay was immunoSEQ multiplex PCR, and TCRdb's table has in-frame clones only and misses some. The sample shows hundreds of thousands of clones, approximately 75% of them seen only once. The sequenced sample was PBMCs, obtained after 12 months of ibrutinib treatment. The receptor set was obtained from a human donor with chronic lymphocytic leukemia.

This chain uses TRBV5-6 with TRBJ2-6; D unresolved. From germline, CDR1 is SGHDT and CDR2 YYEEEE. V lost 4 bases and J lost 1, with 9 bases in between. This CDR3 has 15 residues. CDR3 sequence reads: CASSRTGSGANVLTF. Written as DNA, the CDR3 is TGTGCCAGCAGCCGGACCGGTTCTGGGGCCAACGTCCTGACTTTC. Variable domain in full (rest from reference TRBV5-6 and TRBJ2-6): DAGVTQSPTHLIKTRGQQVTLRCSPKSGHDTVSWYQQALGQGPQFIFQYYEEEERQRGNFPDRFSGHQFPNYSSELNVNALLLGDSALYLCASSRTGSGANVLTFGAGSRLTVL.

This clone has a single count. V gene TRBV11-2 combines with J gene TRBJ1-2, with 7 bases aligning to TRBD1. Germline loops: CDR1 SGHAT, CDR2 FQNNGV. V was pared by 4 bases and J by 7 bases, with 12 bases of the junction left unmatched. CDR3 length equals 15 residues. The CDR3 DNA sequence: TGTGCCAGCAGCTCCGAGGTGGGACAGCGCCTTGGCTACACCTTC. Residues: CASSSEVGQRLGYTF.

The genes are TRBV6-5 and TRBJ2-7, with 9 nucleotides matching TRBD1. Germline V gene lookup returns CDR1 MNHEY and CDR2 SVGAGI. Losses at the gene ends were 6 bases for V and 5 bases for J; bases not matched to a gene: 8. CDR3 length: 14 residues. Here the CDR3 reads CASSRDRVSNEQYF. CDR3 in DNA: TGTGCCAGCAGCAGGGACAGGGTTAGCAACGAGCAGTACTTC.

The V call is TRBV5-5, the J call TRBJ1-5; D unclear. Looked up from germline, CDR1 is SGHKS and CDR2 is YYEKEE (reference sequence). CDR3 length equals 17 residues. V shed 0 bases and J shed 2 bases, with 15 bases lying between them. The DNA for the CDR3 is TGTGCCAGCAGCTTGGCCGGCTCCCCGGGAGGCAATCAGCCCCAGCATTTT. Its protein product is CASSLAGSPGGNQPQHF.

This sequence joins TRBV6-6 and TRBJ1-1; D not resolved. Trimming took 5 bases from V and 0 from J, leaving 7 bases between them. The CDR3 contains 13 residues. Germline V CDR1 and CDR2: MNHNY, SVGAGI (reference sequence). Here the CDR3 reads CASSQTVNTEAFF. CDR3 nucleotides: TGTGCCAGCAGTCAAACAGTGAACACTGAAGCTTTCTTT.

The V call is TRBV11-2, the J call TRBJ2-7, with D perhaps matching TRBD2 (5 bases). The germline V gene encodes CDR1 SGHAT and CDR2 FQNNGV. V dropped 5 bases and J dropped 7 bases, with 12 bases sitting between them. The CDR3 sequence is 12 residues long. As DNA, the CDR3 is TGTGCCAGCAGCCCCGGGGTGAGAGAGCAGTACTTC. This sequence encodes CASSPGVREQYF. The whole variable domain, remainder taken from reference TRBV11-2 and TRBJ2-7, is EAGVAQSPRYKIIEKRQSVAFWCNPISGHATLYWYQQILGQGPKLLIQFQNNGVVDDSQLPKDRFSAERLKGVDSTLKIQPAKLEDSAVYLCASSPGVREQYFGPGTRLTVT.

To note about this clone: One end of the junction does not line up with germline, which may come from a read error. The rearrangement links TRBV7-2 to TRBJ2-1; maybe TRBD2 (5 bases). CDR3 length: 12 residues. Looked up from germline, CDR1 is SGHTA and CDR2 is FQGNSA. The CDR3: CASSPNAGEKFF. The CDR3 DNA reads TGTGCCAGCAGCCCCAACGCGGGTGAGAAGTTCTTC.

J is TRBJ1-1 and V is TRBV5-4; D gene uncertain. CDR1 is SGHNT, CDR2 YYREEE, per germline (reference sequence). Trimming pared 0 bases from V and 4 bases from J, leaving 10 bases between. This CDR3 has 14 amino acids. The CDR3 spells CASSLGQVTTEAFF. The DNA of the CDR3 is TGTGCCAGCAGCTTGGGGCAAGTTACCACTGAAGCTTTCTTT.

CDR3 in amino acids: CASSTKGQGKYF. CDR3 DNA sequence: TGTGCCAGCAGCACCAAAGGGCAGGGGAAGTACTTC. This rearrangement joins TRBV13 to TRBJ2-4; TRBD1 is a possible D gene (6 bases). Germline values: CDR1 PRHDT, CDR2 FYEKMQ (reference sequence). Between the trimmed V and J ends, which lost 5 bases and 14 bases, there was a span of 16 bases. The CDR3 is made up of 12 amino acids.

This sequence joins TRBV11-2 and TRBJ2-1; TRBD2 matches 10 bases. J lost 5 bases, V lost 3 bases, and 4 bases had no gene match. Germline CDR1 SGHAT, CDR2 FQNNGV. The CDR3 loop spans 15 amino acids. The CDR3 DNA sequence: TGTGCCAGCAGCTTTCAGCGGGGGGGCCACAATGAGCAGTTCTTC. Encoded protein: CASSFQRGGHNEQFF.

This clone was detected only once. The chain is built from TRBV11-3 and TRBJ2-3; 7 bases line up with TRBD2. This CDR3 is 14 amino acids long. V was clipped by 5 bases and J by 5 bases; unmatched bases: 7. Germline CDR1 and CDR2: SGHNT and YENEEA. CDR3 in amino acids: CASSLGRDEDTQYF. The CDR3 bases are TGTGCCAGCAGCCTAGGGAGGGACGAAGATACGCAGTATTTT.

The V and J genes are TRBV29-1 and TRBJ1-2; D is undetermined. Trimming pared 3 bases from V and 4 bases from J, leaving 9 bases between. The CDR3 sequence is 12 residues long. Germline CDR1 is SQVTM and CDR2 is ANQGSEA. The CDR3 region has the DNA TGCAGCGTTGATAAGGGAGGCTATGGCTACACCTTC. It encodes CSVDKGGYGYTF.

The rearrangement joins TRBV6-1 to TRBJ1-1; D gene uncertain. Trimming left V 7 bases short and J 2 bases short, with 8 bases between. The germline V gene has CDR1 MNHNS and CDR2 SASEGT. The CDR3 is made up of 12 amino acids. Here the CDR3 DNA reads TGTGCCAGCAAGCGGATTAACACTGAAGCTTTCTTT. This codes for CASKRINTEAFF.

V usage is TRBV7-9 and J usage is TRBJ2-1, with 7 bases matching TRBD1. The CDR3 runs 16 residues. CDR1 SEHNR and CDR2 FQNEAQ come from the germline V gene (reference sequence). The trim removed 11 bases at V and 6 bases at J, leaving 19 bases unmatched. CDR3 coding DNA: TGTGCCGCAACCAGTTCCGCCGGGACAGCCTCCAATGAGCAGTTCTTC. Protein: CAATSSAGTASNEQFF.

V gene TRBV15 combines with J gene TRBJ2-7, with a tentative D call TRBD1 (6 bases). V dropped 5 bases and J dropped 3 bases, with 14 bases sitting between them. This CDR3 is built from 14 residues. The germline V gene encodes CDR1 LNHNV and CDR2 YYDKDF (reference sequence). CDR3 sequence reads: CATSSGTNYYEQYF. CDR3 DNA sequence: TGTGCCACCAGCTCCGGGACAAACTACTACGAGCAGTACTTC.

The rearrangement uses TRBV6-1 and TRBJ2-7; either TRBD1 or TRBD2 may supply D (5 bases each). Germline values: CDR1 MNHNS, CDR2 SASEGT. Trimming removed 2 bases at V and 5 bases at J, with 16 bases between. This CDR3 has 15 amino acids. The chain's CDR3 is CASSEFGGMGHEQYF. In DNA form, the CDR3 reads TGTGCCAGCAGTGAATTTGGGGGAATGGGACACGAGCAGTACTTC.

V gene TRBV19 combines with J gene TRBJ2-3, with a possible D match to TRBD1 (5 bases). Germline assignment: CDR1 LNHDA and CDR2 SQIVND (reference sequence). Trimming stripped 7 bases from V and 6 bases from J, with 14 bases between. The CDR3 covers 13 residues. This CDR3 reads CASNEGAGDTQYF. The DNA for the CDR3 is TGTGCCAGTAATGAAGGGGCAGGGGATACGCAGTATTTT.

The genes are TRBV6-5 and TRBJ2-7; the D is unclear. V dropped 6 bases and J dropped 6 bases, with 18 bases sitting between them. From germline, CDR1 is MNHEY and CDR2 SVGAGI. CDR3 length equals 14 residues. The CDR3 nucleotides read TGTGCCAGCAGGCCGCCGGCCTCGTTCGCCGAGCAGTACTTC. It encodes CASRPPASFAEQYF.

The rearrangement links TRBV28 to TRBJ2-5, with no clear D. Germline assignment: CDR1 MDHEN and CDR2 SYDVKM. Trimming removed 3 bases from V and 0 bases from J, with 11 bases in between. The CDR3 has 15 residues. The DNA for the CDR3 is TGTGCCAGCAGTTTCTGGCGCGAGTACCAAGAGACCCAGTACTTC. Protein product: CASSFWREYQETQYF.

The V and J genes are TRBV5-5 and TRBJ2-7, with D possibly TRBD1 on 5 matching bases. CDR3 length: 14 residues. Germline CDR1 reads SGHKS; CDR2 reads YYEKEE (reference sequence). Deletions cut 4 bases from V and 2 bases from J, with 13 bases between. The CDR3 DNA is TGTGCCAGCAGCCTCGTCCAGGGTCCCTACGAGCAGTACTTC. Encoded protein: CASSLVQGPYEQYF.

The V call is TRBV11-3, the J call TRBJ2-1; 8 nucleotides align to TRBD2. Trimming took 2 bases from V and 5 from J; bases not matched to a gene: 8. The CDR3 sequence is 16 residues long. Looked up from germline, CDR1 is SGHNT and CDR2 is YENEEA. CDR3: CASSLTWAGRDNEQFF. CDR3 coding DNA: TGTGCCAGCAGCTTAACATGGGCCGGGAGGGACAATGAGCAGTTCTTC.

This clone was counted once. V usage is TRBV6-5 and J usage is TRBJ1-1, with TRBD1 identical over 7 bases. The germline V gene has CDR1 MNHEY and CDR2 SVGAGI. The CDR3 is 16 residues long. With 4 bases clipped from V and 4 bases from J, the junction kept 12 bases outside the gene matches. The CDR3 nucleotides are TGTGCCAGCAGTTCCCCCCAGGGGGTTGGCGGCACTGAAGCTTTCTTT. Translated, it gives CASSSPQGVGGTEAFF.

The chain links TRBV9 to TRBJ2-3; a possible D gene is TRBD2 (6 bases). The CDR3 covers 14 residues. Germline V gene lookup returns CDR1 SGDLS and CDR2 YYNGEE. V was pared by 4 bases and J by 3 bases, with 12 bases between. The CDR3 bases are TGTGCCAGCAGCATCTCTAGCGAAACAGATACGCAGTATTTT. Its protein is CASSISSETDTQYF.

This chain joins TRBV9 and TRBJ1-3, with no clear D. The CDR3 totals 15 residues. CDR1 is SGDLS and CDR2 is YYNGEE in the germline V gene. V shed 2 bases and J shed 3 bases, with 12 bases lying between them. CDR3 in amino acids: CASSVGQAGGNTIYF. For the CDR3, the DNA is TGTGCCAGCAGCGTCGGGCAGGCGGGTGGAAACACCATATATTTT.

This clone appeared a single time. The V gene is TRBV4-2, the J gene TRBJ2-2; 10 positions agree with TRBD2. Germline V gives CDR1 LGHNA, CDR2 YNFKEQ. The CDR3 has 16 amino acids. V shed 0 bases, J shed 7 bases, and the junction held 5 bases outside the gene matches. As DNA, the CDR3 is TGTGCCAGCAGCCAAGATTGGGGACTAGCGCGCGGGGAGCTGTTTTTT. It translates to CASSQDWGLARGELFF.

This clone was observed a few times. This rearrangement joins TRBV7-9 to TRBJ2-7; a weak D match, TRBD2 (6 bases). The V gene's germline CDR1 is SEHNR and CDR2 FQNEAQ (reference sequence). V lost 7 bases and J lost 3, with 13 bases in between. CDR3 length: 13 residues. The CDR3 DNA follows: TGTGCCAGCACCAAAAGCGGGCTCTACGAGCAGTACTTC. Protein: CASTKSGLYEQYF. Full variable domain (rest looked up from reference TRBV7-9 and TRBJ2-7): DTGVSQNPRHKITKRGQNVTFRCDPISEHNRLYWYRQTLGQGPEFLTYFQNEAQLEKSRLLSDRFSAERPKGSFSTLEIQRTEQGDSAMYLCASTKSGLYEQYFGPGTRLTVT.

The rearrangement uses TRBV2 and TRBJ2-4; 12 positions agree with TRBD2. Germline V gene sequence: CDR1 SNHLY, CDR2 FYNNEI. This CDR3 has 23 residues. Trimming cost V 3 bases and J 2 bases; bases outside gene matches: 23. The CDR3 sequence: CASSELYSYGASGGAETKNIQYF. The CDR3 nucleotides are TGTGCCAGCAGTGAGCTGTATAGCTACGGGGCTAGCGGGGGGGCCGAGACCAAAAACATTCAGTACTTC.

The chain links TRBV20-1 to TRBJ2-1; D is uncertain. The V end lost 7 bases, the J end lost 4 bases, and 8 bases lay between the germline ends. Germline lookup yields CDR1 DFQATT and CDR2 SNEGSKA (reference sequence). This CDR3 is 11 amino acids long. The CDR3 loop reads CSVKVYNEQFF. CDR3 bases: TGCAGTGTTAAGGTATACAATGAGCAGTTCTTC.

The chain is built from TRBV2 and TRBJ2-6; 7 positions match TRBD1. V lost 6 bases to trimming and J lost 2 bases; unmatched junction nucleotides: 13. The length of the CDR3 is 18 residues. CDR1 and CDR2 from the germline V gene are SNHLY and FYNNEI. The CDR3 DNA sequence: TGTGCCAGCAGCCCGACAGGGTTCCTATGGACTGGGGCCAACGTCCTGACTTTC. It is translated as CASSPTGFLWTGANVLTF.

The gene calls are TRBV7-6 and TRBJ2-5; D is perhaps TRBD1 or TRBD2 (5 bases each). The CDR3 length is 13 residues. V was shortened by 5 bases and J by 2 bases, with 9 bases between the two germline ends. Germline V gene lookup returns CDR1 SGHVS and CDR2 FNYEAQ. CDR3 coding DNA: TGTGCCAGCAGCCCGGGACCACAAGAGACCCAGTACTTC. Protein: CASSPGPQETQYF.

As DNA, the CDR3 is TGTGCCAGCAGGAGGACTAGCGGGGGACAAGAGACCCAGTACTTC. This translates into CASRRTSGGQETQYF. This sequence joins TRBV2 and TRBJ2-5, with 13 nucleotides matching TRBD2. From germline, CDR1 is SNHLY and CDR2 FYNNEI. There are 15 residues in the CDR3. V was clipped by 6 bases and J by 2 bases; unmatched bases: 3.

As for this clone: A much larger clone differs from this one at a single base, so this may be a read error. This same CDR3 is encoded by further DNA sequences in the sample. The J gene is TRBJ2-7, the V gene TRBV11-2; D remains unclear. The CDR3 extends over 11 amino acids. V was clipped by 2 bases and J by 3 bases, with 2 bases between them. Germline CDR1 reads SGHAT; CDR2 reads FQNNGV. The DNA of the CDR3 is TGTGCCAGCAGCTTATACTACGAGCAGTACTTC. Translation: CASSLYYEQYF. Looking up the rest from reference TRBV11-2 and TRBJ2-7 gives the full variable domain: EAGVAQSPRYKIIEKRQSVAFWCNPISGHATLYWYQQILGQGPKLLIQFQNNGVVDDSQLPKDRFSAERLKGVDSTLKIQPAKLEDSAVYLCASSLYYEQYFGPGTRLTVT.